One sample yielded the 12 T cell receptor beta chains listed below, sequenced in a study of blood T cell repertoires in COVID-19. Sequencing used immunoSEQ multiplex PCR; TCRdb keeps in-frame clones, though not all of them. In the table there are approximately 260,000 clones, more than 75% of which are singletons. Sequenced input: PBMCs or T cells enriched from blood (not recorded which). These receptors all stem from a woman aged 50 to 65 who had been exposed to COVID-19.

V gene TRBV2 combines with J gene TRBJ2-6; 9 nucleotides match TRBD1. The V gene's germline CDR1 is SNHLY and CDR2 FYNNEI. The CDR3 spans 19 residues. The J segment lost 2 bases and the V segment lost 0 bases, leaving 8 bases of the junction unmatched. The CDR3 DNA reads as TGTGCCAGCAGTGAAGCGCTTCGGACAGGGGTAGCTGGGGCCAACGTCCTGACTTTC. Translation: CASSEALRTGVAGANVLTF.

This rearrangement joins TRBV4-1 to TRBJ2-1; 7 bases line up with TRBD1. Germline CDR1 MGHRA, CDR2 YSYEKL. The CDR3 covers 17 residues. V lost 2 bases, J lost 0 bases, and 7 bases stayed unmatched. The CDR3 DNA follows: TGCGCCAGCAGCCAACTTACAGGGGTTCGCTCCTACAATGAGCAGTTCTTC. Its translation is CASSQLTGVRSYNEQFF.

The J gene is TRBJ1-1, the V gene TRBV29-1, with a tentative D call TRBD1 (5 bases). From germline, CDR1 is SQVTM and CDR2 ANQGSEA. This CDR3 contains 17 residues. V was shortened by 7 bases and J by 3 bases, with 27 bases between the two germline ends. This chain's CDR3 is CSADQSLLLGPYTEAFF. The DNA for the CDR3 is TGCAGCGCTGATCAGAGCCTTCTCCTGGGGCCCTACACTGAAGCTTTCTTT.

The genes are TRBV10-2 and TRBJ1-2, with D hard to call. The germline gives CDR1 WSHSY, CDR2 SAAADI. The V end lost 6 bases, the J end lost 0 bases, and 8 bases lay between the germline ends. The length of the CDR3 is 13 residues. The DNA of the CDR3 is TGCGCCAGCAGGGGAGGGACTAACTATGGCTACACCTTC. Its translation: CASRGGTNYGYTF.

The rearrangement joins TRBV20-1 to TRBJ2-5; D is ambiguous. The V end lost 3 bases, the J end lost 0 bases, and 14 bases lay between the germline ends. CDR3 length: 15 residues. Germline lookup yields CDR1 DFQATT and CDR2 SNEGSKA (reference sequence). This CDR3 reads CSASSANRYQETQYF. CDR3 in DNA: TGCAGTGCTAGTTCCGCGAATCGGTACCAAGAGACCCAGTACTTC.

This clone was seen a single time. The V and J genes are TRBV3-1 (or the pseudogene TRBV3-2) and TRBJ2-1; TRBD1 matches at 8 bases. The CDR3 length is 15 residues. Germline lookup yields CDR1 LGHDT and CDR2 YNNKEL (reference sequence). With V trimmed by 4 bases and J by 5 bases, 7 bases remained unmatched. This CDR3 is CASSPQTGVDNEQFF. CDR3 nucleotide sequence: TGTGCCAGCAGCCCCCAGACAGGGGTAGACAATGAGCAGTTCTTC.

In nucleotides, the CDR3 is TGTGCCAGTAGTATTGGGACAGGGGCCCTGGGCGAGCAGTACTTC. Amino acid sequence: CASSIGTGALGEQYF. This chain uses TRBV19 with TRBJ2-7, with 10 bases aligning to TRBD1. The germline V gene has CDR1 LNHDA and CDR2 SQIVND (reference sequence). The V and J ends lost 3 bases and 6 bases, in that order; junction bases with no gene match: 8. The CDR3 is 15 amino acids.

This chain uses TRBV4-1 with TRBJ1-1; D ambiguous. This CDR3 is 14 amino acids long. Trimming removed 0 bases from V and 7 bases from J, with 12 bases in between. Germline CDR1 and CDR2: MGHRA and YSYEKL. In nucleotides, the CDR3 is TGCGCCAGCAGCCAAGATGACTCGGGGTTTGAAGCTTTCTTT. Protein product: CASSQDDSGFEAFF.

The chain carries TRBV27 and TRBJ1-1, with TRBD1 as a possible D gene (6 bases). There are 18 residues in the CDR3. Germline V gene lookup returns CDR1 MNHEY and CDR2 SMNVEV (reference sequence). V shed 3 bases and J shed 5 bases, with 25 bases lying between them. Written as DNA, the CDR3 is TGTGCCAGCAGTTTGACTGTCCTAGAGGGGGTGAGGAGAACTGAAGCTTTCTTT. Protein sequence: CASSLTVLEGVRRTEAFF.

The chain carries TRBV6-4 and TRBJ1-1, with D possibly TRBD1 on 5 matching bases. Trimming left V 3 bases short and J 5 bases short, with 10 bases between. Looked up from germline, CDR1 is MRHNA and CDR2 is SNTAGT. This CDR3 is built from 13 residues. The CDR3 spells CASSEISGTEAFF. The DNA for the CDR3 is TGTGCCAGCAGTGAGATCTCAGGGACTGAAGCTTTCTTT.

This clone was counted a few times. This chain joins TRBV7-8 and TRBJ1-2, with 11 bases identical to TRBD1. The CDR3 contains 15 residues. The V gene end was trimmed by 4 bases and the J gene end by 3 bases; junction bases not matched to a gene: 4. Germline V gene data show CDR1 as SGHVS and CDR2 as FQNEAQ. Written as DNA, the CDR3 is TGTGCCAGCAGCTACCGGGACAGGGGGTACTATGGCTACACCTTC. Protein product: CASSYRDRGYYGYTF.

This clone came up a few times. The J gene is TRBJ2-1, the V gene TRBV5-5; D may be TRBD2 (5 bases). The V end lost 2 bases, the J end lost 1 base, and 7 bases lay between the germline ends. Germline values: CDR1 SGHKS, CDR2 YYEKEE (reference sequence). This CDR3 comprises 14 residues. The CDR3 DNA follows: TGTGCCAGCAGCTTTCCGGGGTCCTACAATGAGCAGTTCTTC. Its translation is CASSFPGSYNEQFF. Full variable domain (rest looked up from reference TRBV5-5 and TRBJ2-1): DAGVTQSPTHLIKTRGQQVTLRCSPISGHKSVSWYQQVLGQGPQFIFQYYEKEERGRGNFPDRFSARQFPNYSSELNVNALLLGDSALYLCASSFPGSYNEQFFGPGTRLTVL.